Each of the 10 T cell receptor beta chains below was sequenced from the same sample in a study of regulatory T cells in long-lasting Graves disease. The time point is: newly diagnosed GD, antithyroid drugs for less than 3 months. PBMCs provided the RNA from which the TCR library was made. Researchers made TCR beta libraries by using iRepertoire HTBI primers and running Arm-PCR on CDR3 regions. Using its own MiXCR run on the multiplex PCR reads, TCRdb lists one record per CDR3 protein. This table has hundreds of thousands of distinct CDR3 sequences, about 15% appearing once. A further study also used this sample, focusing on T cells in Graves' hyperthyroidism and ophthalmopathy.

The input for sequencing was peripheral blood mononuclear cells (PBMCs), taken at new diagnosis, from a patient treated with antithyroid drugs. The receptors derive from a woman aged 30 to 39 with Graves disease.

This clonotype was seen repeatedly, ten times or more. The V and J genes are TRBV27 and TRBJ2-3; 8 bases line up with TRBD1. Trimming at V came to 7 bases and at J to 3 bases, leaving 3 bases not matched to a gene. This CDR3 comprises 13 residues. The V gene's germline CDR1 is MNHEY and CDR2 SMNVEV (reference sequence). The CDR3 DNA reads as TGTGCCAGCACCGACAGGGGTACAGATACGCAGTATTTT. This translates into CASTDRGTDTQYF.

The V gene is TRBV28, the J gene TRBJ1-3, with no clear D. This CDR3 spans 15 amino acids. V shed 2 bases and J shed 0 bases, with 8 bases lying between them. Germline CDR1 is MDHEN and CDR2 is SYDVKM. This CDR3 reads CASSLEDPSGNTIYF. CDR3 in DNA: TGTGCCAGCAGTTTAGAGGACCCCTCTGGAAACACCATATATTTT. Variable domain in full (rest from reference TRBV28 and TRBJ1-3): DVKVTQSSRYLVKRTGEKVFLECVQDMDHENMFWYRQDPGLGLRLIYFSYDVKMKEKGDIPEGYSVSREKKERFSLILESASTNQTSMYLCASSLEDPSGNTIYFGEGSWLTVV.

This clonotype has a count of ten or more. The CDR3 bases are TGTGCCAGCAGAAAAGGGGGGTGGGAGGATCATCAGCCCCAGCATTTT. Its translation is CASRKGGWEDHQPQHF. The gene calls are TRBV2 and TRBJ1-5, with a tentative D call TRBD1 (6 bases). V lost 6 bases to trimming and J lost 5 bases, with 20 bases between them. The length of the CDR3 is 16 residues. Germline CDR1 is SNHLY and CDR2 is FYNNEI.

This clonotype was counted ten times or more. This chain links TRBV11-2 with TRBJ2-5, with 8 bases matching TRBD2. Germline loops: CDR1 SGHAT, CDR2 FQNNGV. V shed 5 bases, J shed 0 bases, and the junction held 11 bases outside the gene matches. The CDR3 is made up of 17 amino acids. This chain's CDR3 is CASSPNYGGRNQETQYF. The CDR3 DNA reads TGTGCCAGCAGCCCCAACTATGGCGGGAGGAACCAAGAGACCCAGTACTTC.

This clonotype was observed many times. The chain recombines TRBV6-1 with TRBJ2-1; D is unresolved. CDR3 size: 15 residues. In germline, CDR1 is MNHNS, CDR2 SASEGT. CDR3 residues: CAVRVGRSSYNEQFF. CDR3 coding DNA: TGTGCTGTTCGGGTGGGAAGGTCGTCCTACAATGAGCAGTTCTTC.

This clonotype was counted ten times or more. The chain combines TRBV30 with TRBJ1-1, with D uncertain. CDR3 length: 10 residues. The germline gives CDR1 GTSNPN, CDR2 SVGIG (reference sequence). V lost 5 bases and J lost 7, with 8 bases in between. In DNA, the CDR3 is TGTGCCTGGTCTGGTGGTGAAGCTTTCTTT. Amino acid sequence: CAWSGGEAFF.

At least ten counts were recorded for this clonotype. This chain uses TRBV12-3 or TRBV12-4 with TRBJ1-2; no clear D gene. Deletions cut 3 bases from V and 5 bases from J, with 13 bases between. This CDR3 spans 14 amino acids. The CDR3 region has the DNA TGTGCCAGCAGTTTGTCCGGCGGGCCTTATGGCTACACCTTC. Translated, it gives CASSLSGGPYGYTF.

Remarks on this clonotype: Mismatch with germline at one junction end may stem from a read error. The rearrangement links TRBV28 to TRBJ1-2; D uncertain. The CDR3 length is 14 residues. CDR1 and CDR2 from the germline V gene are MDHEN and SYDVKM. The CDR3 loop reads CASSLPDLVYGSTF. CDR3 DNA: TGTGCCAGCAGTTTACCAGATTTGGTCTATGGCTCCACCTTC.

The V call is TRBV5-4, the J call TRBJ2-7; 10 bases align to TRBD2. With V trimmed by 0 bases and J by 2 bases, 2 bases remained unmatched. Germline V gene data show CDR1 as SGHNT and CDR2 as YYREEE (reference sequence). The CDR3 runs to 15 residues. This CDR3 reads CASSLAAGGPYEQYF. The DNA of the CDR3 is TGTGCCAGCAGCTTGGCAGCGGGAGGGCCCTACGAGCAGTACTTC.

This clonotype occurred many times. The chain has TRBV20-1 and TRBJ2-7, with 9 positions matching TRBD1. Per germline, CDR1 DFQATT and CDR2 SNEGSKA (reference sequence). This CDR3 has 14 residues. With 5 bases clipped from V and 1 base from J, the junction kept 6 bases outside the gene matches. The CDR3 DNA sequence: TGCAGTGCTTCCGGGACAGGGAATTCCTACGAGCAGTACTTC. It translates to CSASGTGNSYEQYF.